Following are 29 T cell receptor beta chains from one sample sequenced in a study of blood T cell repertoires in COVID-19. Data came from immunoSEQ multiplex PCR; TCRdb stores just in-frame clones and leaves some out. Among about 400,000 clones listed, around 87% were seen once. Sequencing was carried out using peripheral blood. Receptor source: a human donor in a cohort sampled during active COVID-19.

The chain employs TRBV7-3 and TRBJ2-1; 8 bases align to TRBD2. The CDR3 sequence is 13 residues long. Trimming removed 5 bases from V and 8 bases from J; junction bases left unmatched: 5. The germline V gene encodes CDR1 SGHTA and CDR2 FQGTGA. The CDR3 spells CASSPAGGYEQFF. In DNA form, the CDR3 reads TGTGCCAGCAGCCCCGCGGGAGGCTATGAGCAGTTCTTC.

The V and J genes are TRBV6-5 and TRBJ2-2; 8 nucleotides agree with TRBD1. Per germline, CDR1 MNHEY and CDR2 SVGAGI. The CDR3 loop spans 14 amino acids. After removal of 6 bases from V and 1 base from J, the junction contained 1 base not matched to a gene. CDR3: CASRQGENTGELFF. The CDR3 nucleotides read TGTGCCAGCAGACAGGGGGAGAACACCGGGGAGCTGTTTTTT.

The chain recombines TRBV19 with TRBJ2-7; no clear D gene. V lost 5 bases and J 2 bases, leaving 4 bases between the germline ends. The CDR3 runs to 11 residues. Germline loops: CDR1 LNHDA, CDR2 SQIVND (reference sequence). The CDR3 DNA reads as TGTGCCAGTAGTTCAGCCTACGAGCAGTACTTC. It encodes CASSSAYEQYF.

Only one count was recorded for this clone. The CDR3 region has the DNA TGTGCCAGCAGTGAGGGTGTTTGGGACAGGGAGTACTTC. Protein: CASSEGVWDREYF. The chain is built from TRBV2 and TRBJ2-7, with TRBD1 matching over 9 bases. The V and J ends lost 3 bases and 11 bases, in that order; junction bases with no gene match: 8. The germline V gene has CDR1 SNHLY and CDR2 FYNNEI. The CDR3 extends over 13 amino acids.

This clone was picked up one time. The V gene is TRBV5-5, the J gene TRBJ2-3, with D possibly being TRBD1 (6 bases). V dropped 0 bases and J dropped 5 bases, with 16 bases sitting between them. The V gene's germline CDR1 is SGHKS and CDR2 YYEKEE (reference sequence). This CDR3 is 16 amino acids long. Here the CDR3 reads CASSLGGPGERDTQYF. CDR3 DNA: TGTGCCAGCAGCTTGGGGGGGCCGGGTGAAAGAGATACGCAGTATTTT.

This chain connects TRBV28 to TRBJ2-1; 9 bases agree with TRBD2. The germline V gene encodes CDR1 MDHEN and CDR2 SYDVKM. Trimming took 6 bases from V and 2 from J; bases not matched to a gene: 8. The CDR3 totals 16 residues. The CDR3 region is CASRRLTSGTYNEQFF. CDR3 nucleotide sequence: TGTGCCAGCAGGCGACTGACTAGCGGAACCTACAATGAGCAGTTCTTC. Supplemented by reference TRBV28 and TRBJ2-1, the full variable domain reads DVKVTQSSRYLVKRTGEKVFLECVQDMDHENMFWYRQDPGLGLRLIYFSYDVKMKEKGDIPEGYSVSREKKERFSLILESASTNQTSMYLCASRRLTSGTYNEQFFGPGTRLTVL.

The V gene is TRBV6-5, the J gene TRBJ1-2; 10 bases align to TRBD1. Germline V CDR1 and CDR2: MNHEY, SVGAGI. This CDR3 comprises 13 residues. Trimming cost V 10 bases and J 4 bases; bases outside gene matches: 6. The CDR3 nucleotides are TGTGCCACAGACAGGGGGCATGCCTATGGCTACACCTTC. Translation: CATDRGHAYGYTF.

The genes are TRBV5-1 and TRBJ2-6; 7 nucleotides line up with TRBD2. The junction had 7 bases not matched to a gene; V was cut back by 4 bases and J by 0 bases. The length of the CDR3 is 17 residues. Germline CDR1 reads SGHRS; CDR2 reads YFSETQ. CDR3 amino acids: CASSPWRESSGANVLTF. CDR3 DNA sequence: TGCGCCAGCAGCCCGTGGCGGGAGTCCTCTGGGGCCAACGTCCTGACTTTC.

The J gene is TRBJ2-5, the V gene TRBV10-2; 11 nucleotides match TRBD2. V lost 6 bases and J lost 5; bases outside the gene matches: 8. The germline V gene has CDR1 WSHSY and CDR2 SAAADI. The CDR3 extends over 15 amino acids. CDR3 nucleotides: TGCGCCAGCAGAAGACTAGCGGGGTTGGGGGAGACCCAGTACTTC. Protein sequence: CASRRLAGLGETQYF.

The J gene is TRBJ1-5, the V gene TRBV15; the match to TRBD1 covers 10 bases. V shed 1 base, J shed 5 bases, and the junction held 2 bases outside the gene matches. The CDR3 runs to 15 residues. From germline, CDR1 is LNHNV and CDR2 YYDKDF (reference sequence). Here the CDR3 reads CATSRGGQGDQPQHF. DNA for the CDR3: TGTGCCACCAGCAGAGGAGGACAGGGGGATCAGCCCCAGCATTTT.

The chain couples TRBV5-1 to TRBJ2-7; 7 bases align to TRBD2. J lost 6 bases, V lost 1 base, and 10 bases had no gene match. Per germline, CDR1 SGHRS and CDR2 YFSETQ. CDR3 length: 15 amino acids. CDR3 sequence reads: CASSLRAGDGPEQYF. In DNA, the CDR3 is TGCGCCAGCAGCTTGCGGGCGGGAGATGGTCCCGAGCAGTACTTC.

This chain connects TRBV6-5 to TRBJ2-7, with D maybe TRBD1 (5 bases). Germline V gene sequence: CDR1 MNHEY, CDR2 SVGAGI. The CDR3 has 14 amino acids. Trimming took off 4 bases at V and 1 base at J, with 11 bases between the two ends. In nucleotides, the CDR3 is TGTGCCAGCAGTTGGATGGGGCGGTCCTACGAGCAGTACTTC. It yields the protein CASSWMGRSYEQYF.

This chain links TRBV15 with TRBJ2-7, with 7 bases aligning to TRBD2. Germline values: CDR1 LNHNV, CDR2 YYDKDF (reference sequence). The V gene end was trimmed by 3 bases and the J gene end by 4 bases; junction bases not matched to a gene: 9. The CDR3 loop spans 15 amino acids. CDR3 sequence (DNA): TGTGCCACCAGCAGGGTTGGTGCGGGAGTTTACGAGCAGTACTTC. It specifies CATSRVGAGVYEQYF.

V and J are TRBV4-1 and TRBJ1-3; TRBD1 might be the D (6 bases). Germline lookup yields CDR1 MGHRA and CDR2 YSYEKL. The CDR3 sequence is 17 residues long. The V and J ends lost 3 bases and 0 bases respectively, with 15 bases between them. CDR3 residues: CASSHPGGISSGNTIYF. The CDR3, as DNA: TGCGCCAGCAGCCACCCGGGGGGCATTTCCTCTGGAAACACCATATATTTT.

The V gene is TRBV20-1, the J gene TRBJ2-7; 8 bases map to TRBD1. Trimming at V came to 3 bases and at J to 2 bases, leaving 9 bases not matched to a gene. Germline CDR1 reads DFQATT; CDR2 reads SNEGSKA (reference sequence). The CDR3 length is 15 residues. The CDR3 coding sequence is TGCAGTGCTAGTATTGCGGACAGGGCCCCCTACGAGCAGTACTTC. Translated, it gives CSASIADRAPYEQYF.

The CDR3 nucleotides read TGTGCCAGCAGCACTACCCGGACAGGGGGGTACGAGCAGTACTTC. It yields the protein CASSTTRTGGYEQYF. The chain links TRBV7-2 to TRBJ2-7, with 10 nucleotides matching TRBD1. V lost 5 bases, J lost 4 bases, and 8 bases stayed unmatched. In germline, CDR1 is SGHTA, CDR2 FQGNSA. The CDR3 has 15 residues.

The chain couples TRBV3-1 (or the pseudogene TRBV3-2) to TRBJ2-7; 12 nucleotides align to TRBD2. V shed 1 base and J 4 bases; nucleotides not matched to a gene: 11. This CDR3 has 18 amino acids. Germline V CDR1 and CDR2: LGHDT, YNNKEL (reference sequence). In nucleotides, the CDR3 is TGTGCCAGCAGCCAAGGTTCTAGCGGGAGGGCCATCTTGTACGAGCAGTACTTC. Amino acid sequence: CASSQGSSGRAILYEQYF.

CDR3 residues: CASSSVTRTGASPTDTQYF. Here the CDR3 DNA reads TGTGCCAGCAGTTCTGTTACAAGGACAGGGGCCTCCCCCACAGATACGCAGTATTTT. The chain joins TRBV28 to TRBJ2-3; 9 bases are shared with TRBD1. Germline CDR1 is MDHEN and CDR2 is SYDVKM. This CDR3 has 19 amino acids. J was trimmed by 2 bases and V by 4 bases; bases with no gene match: 16. Drawing the rest from reference TRBV28 and TRBJ2-3, the complete variable domain is DVKVTQSSRYLVKRTGEKVFLECVQDMDHENMFWYRQDPGLGLRLIYFSYDVKMKEKGDIPEGYSVSREKKERFSLILESASTNQTSMYLCASSSVTRTGASPTDTQYFGPGTRLTVL.

The J gene is TRBJ2-1, the V gene TRBV7-9; 16 bases match TRBD2. CDR3 length: 18 amino acids. The trim removed 5 bases at V and 2 bases at J, leaving 6 bases unmatched. Germline values: CDR1 SEHNR, CDR2 FQNEAQ (reference sequence). CDR3 residues: CASSPGLAGGEAYNEQFF. The CDR3 DNA is TGTGCCAGCAGCCCGGGACTAGCGGGAGGGGAAGCCTACAATGAGCAGTTCTTC.

This chain links TRBV30 with TRBJ1-5; no firm D call. The V end was cut by 1 base, the J end by 1 base, with 8 bases between. There are 14 residues in the CDR3. The germline gives CDR1 GTSNPN, CDR2 SVGIG (reference sequence). The DNA for the CDR3 is TGTGCCTGGAGTGATGGAGTAAGCAATCAGCCCCAGCATTTT. This gives the protein CAWSDGVSNQPQHF. Supplemented by reference TRBV30 and TRBJ1-5, the full variable domain reads SQTIHQWPATLVQPVGSPLSLECTVEGTSNPNLYWYRQAAGRGLQLLFYSVGIGQISSEVPQNLSASRPQDRQFILSSKKLLLSDSGFYLCAWSDGVSNQPQHFGDGTRLSIL.

On this clone itself: Compared with germline, one end of the junction differs, possibly owing to a read error. The chain couples TRBV23-1 to TRBJ2-3; tentative D call: TRBD1 (6 bases). TRBV23-1 is filed as an ORF, its function uncertain. The CDR3 extends over 11 amino acids. The CDR3 loop is CASTTGSTRHF. The DNA of the CDR3 is TGCGCCAGCACTACAGGGTCGACTCGACATTTT.

The CDR3 DNA sequence: TGTGCCAGCAGCCTTACAGGGTACATGAACACTGAAGCTTTCTTT. As protein: CASSLTGYMNTEAFF. V is TRBV3-1 (or the pseudogene TRBV3-2) and J is TRBJ1-1, with D tentatively TRBD1 (6 bases). The CDR3 spans 15 residues. V dropped 4 bases and J dropped 0 bases, with 12 bases sitting between them. Germline assignment: CDR1 LGHDT and CDR2 YNNKEL (reference sequence).

This chain uses TRBV5-5 with TRBJ1-6; a possible D gene is TRBD1 (6 bases). The germline CDR1 and CDR2 sequences are SGHKS and YYEKEE (reference sequence). V dropped 9 bases and J dropped 7 bases, with 17 bases sitting between them. This CDR3 has 14 residues. The CDR3 protein is CATRTGHDNSPLHF. CDR3 nucleotide sequence: TGTGCCACCCGAACGGGACATGACAATTCACCCCTCCACTTT.

On this clone itself: Other DNA sequences within the sample encode an identical CDR3. The rearrangement links TRBV15 to TRBJ2-3, with 7 bases that match TRBD2. Per germline, CDR1 LNHNV and CDR2 YYDKDF (reference sequence). J was trimmed by 0 bases and V by 5 bases; bases with no gene match: 5. CDR3 length: 15 residues. The CDR3 protein is CATSASGVSTDTQYF. CDR3 bases: TGTGCCACCAGCGCGAGCGGGGTTAGCACAGATACGCAGTATTTT.

This clone has more than one count but fewer than ten. The chain combines TRBV28 with TRBJ1-2; 10 nucleotides agree with TRBD1. The ends lost 6 bases at V and 12 bases at J; junction bases unmatched: 10. Germline values: CDR1 MDHEN, CDR2 SYDVKM. This CDR3 spans 13 amino acids. The CDR3 nucleotides read TGTGCCAGCAGCATAGACAGGGGGCGGGCCGACACCTTC. This gives the protein CASSIDRGRADTF.

The chain's CDR3 is CATSDTRERGVSDTQYF. CDR3 nucleotides: TGTGCCACCAGTGATACCCGGGAGCGGGGGGTTTCAGATACGCAGTATTTT. This chain connects TRBV24-1 to TRBJ2-3; 9 positions agree with TRBD2. J was trimmed by 4 bases and V by 3 bases; bases with no gene match: 10. This CDR3 region has 17 residues. CDR1 KGHDR and CDR2 SFDVKD come from the germline V gene.

The chain joins TRBV28 to TRBJ2-1, with D perhaps TRBD2 (6 bases). The CDR3 has 19 residues. V shed 3 bases and J shed 6 bases, with 27 bases lying between them. Looked up from germline, CDR1 is MDHEN and CDR2 is SYDVKM. CDR3 protein: CASSFPSVYALTNPNEQFF. The CDR3 DNA follows: TGTGCCAGCAGTTTCCCTAGCGTTTATGCCCTTACGAATCCCAATGAGCAGTTCTTC.

The chain joins TRBV27 to TRBJ2-2, with unresolved D. CDR3 length: 15 residues. CDR1 is MNHEY and CDR2 is SMNVEV in the germline V gene (reference sequence). Trimming stripped 3 bases from V and 0 bases from J, with 8 bases between. The CDR3 reads CASSFSGPNTGELFF. The CDR3 DNA is TGTGCCAGCAGTTTCTCAGGTCCGAACACCGGGGAGCTGTTTTTT.

The chain employs TRBV5-1 and TRBJ1-4, with 8 bases identical to TRBD1. CDR1 and CDR2 (germline): SGHRS, YFSETQ. CDR3 length: 16 amino acids. After removal of 4 bases from V and 8 bases from J, the junction contained 13 bases not matched to a gene. This CDR3 reads CASSHRSDRASEKLFF. The CDR3, as DNA: TGCGCCAGCAGCCATAGGTCGGACAGGGCGTCCGAAAAACTGTTTTTT.